Listed here is a single T cell receptor beta chain. The sample originates from a study of monozygotic twins with inflammatory bowel disease. For each CDR3 protein, TCRdb gives one entry from its re-call of the 5' RACE reads, without DNA. The sample shows under 200,000 distinct CDR3 sequences, and 2.8% sits with its ten largest clones. This TCR was sampled from a human donor with ulcerative colitis or Crohn's disease, or a healthy co-twin of an affected twin (not recorded which). The sample taken for sequencing was blood.

CDR3 sequence: CASSQDPAYMFLEQYF. The rearrangement links TRBV14 to TRBJ2-7. Per the germline V gene, CDR1 is SGHDN and CDR2 is FVKESK. The CDR3 extends over 16 amino acids.